This T cell receptor beta chain was profiled in a study of shared clonotypes between healthy human individuals. Study details: Each donor's CD4 naive and CD4 memory cells filled three plates apiece, CD8 naive two, and CD8 memory one.

Each subset's genomic DNA was shared equally among a number of immunoSEQ plates. Produced via immunoSEQ multiplex PCR; TCRdb's table is partial and in-frame only. The sample lists approximately 1.5 million clones, around 98.5% occurring once. Findings and caveats of the study: Apart from blood, nothing was sampled; tissue repertoires likely differ.

CD4+ cells yielded CD45RA+ naive and CD45RA-negative memory subsets. Comments on this clone: What it recognizes is unknown.

The TCR was taken from a man between 25 and 39 years old in good health. The material sequenced was naive CD4+ T cells sorted from blood. The subset: CD45RA+ positively selected.

CDR3 DNA: TGTGCCAGTAGTCCAAGCGGGTGGCCTAACAATGAGCAGTTCTTC. This gives the protein CASSPSGWPNNEQFF. This chain joins TRBV19 and TRBJ2-1, with D possibly matching TRBD2 (6 bases). The V gene's germline CDR1 is LNHDA and CDR2 SQIVND (reference sequence). The CDR3 has 15 residues. V dropped 5 bases and J dropped 5 bases, with 16 bases sitting between them.